These 22 T cell receptor beta chains came from one sample sequenced in a study of identical twins. TCRdb redid the calling of the 5' RACE reads with MiXCR, one entry per CDR3 protein. The sample contains 700,000 to 950,000 distinct CDR3 sequences, more than 9% of which appear only once. These sequences were also reported in another study, on yellow fever vaccine responses in identical twins.

The sample taken for sequencing was PBMCs. The receptors here all came from a woman aged 18-29 years in good health.

The chain carries TRBV5-4 and TRBJ2-3; 7 nucleotides align to TRBD2. The CDR3 extends over 15 amino acids. The V and J ends lost 2 bases and 2 bases, in that order; junction bases with no gene match: 5. Per germline, CDR1 SGHNT and CDR2 YYREEE (reference sequence). CDR3 protein: CASSFPGLTTDTQYF. The CDR3 bases are TGTGCCAGCAGCTTCCCGGGACTAACCACAGATACGCAGTATTTT.

The chain joins TRBV12-3 or TRBV12-4 to TRBJ2-7, with a weak D call TRBD2 (5 bases). This CDR3 has 14 amino acids. Trimming removed 5 bases at V and 0 bases at J, with 11 bases between. The CDR3, as DNA: TGTGCCAGCAGTCTGGACGGGGTCTCCTACGAGCAGTACTTC. It encodes CASSLDGVSYEQYF.

This sequence joins TRBV6-5 and TRBJ2-7, with 9 bases identical to TRBD1. The CDR3 has 14 residues. The germline CDR1 and CDR2 sequences are MNHEY and SVGAGI. With 2 bases clipped from V and 3 bases from J, the junction kept 2 bases outside the gene matches. The CDR3 nucleotides are TGTGCCAGCAGTTACCTGGACAGGGGCTACGAGCAGTACTTC. It encodes CASSYLDRGYEQYF.

The genes are TRBV7-2 and TRBJ1-5; 8 positions agree with TRBD1. The J segment lost 7 bases and the V segment lost 5 bases, leaving 10 bases of the junction unmatched. Germline values: CDR1 SGHTA, CDR2 FQGNSA. The CDR3 length is 15 residues. The CDR3 protein is CASSEGTGIQQPQHF. The CDR3 DNA sequence: TGTGCCAGCAGCGAAGGGACAGGCATACAGCAGCCCCAGCATTTT.

This clonotype was counted only a few times. V and J are TRBV12-3 or TRBV12-4 and TRBJ2-2, with D unclear. Trimming took off 0 bases at V and 5 bases at J, with 7 bases between the two ends. This CDR3 is 14 amino acids long. The CDR3 sequence: CASSLALKTGELFF. The CDR3 region has the DNA TGTGCCAGCAGTTTAGCCCTTAAGACCGGGGAGCTGTTTTTT.

The sample holds many counts of this clonotype. The chain has TRBV12-3 or TRBV12-4 and TRBJ1-5; TRBD1 is a possible D gene (5 bases). Trimming took 8 bases from V and 4 from J, leaving 12 bases between them. This CDR3 is 13 amino acids long. CDR3 amino acids: CASARAGNQPQHF. For the CDR3, the DNA is TGTGCCAGCGCCCGGGCAGGGAATCAGCCCCAGCATTTT.

This chain connects TRBV20-1 to TRBJ2-2, with a weak D call TRBD1 (5 bases). The CDR3 sequence is 14 residues long. Trimming removed 6 bases from V and 2 bases from J, with 13 bases in between. CDR1 and CDR2 from the germline V gene are DFQATT and SNEGSKA (reference sequence). DNA of the CDR3: TGCAGTGCCCGGGCCGACAGTAACACCGGGGAGCTGTTTTTT. It yields the protein CSARADSNTGELFF.

This chain links TRBV7-8 with TRBJ2-2, with D possibly TRBD2 on 6 matching bases. Germline values: CDR1 SGHVS, CDR2 FQNEAQ. The CDR3 runs 14 residues. V was pared by 2 bases and J by 6 bases, with 10 bases between. CDR3 nucleotides: TGTGCCAGCAGCTTATTTGGGGGGTCCGGGGAGCTGTTTTTT. It is translated as CASSLFGGSGELFF.

The chain recombines TRBV27 with TRBJ2-4, with D maybe TRBD1 (5 bases). The V gene's germline CDR1 is MNHEY and CDR2 SMNVEV (reference sequence). This CDR3 is built from 15 residues. The germline V and J ends were trimmed by 5 bases and 1 base, with 12 bases remaining between them. The CDR3, as DNA: TGTGCCAGCAGTCCAAATCAGGGTGCCAAAAACATTCAGTACTTC. Its protein product is CASSPNQGAKNIQYF.

This clonotype showed up just a few times. The genes are TRBV28 and TRBJ1-3; possibly TRBD1 for D (5 bases). V shed 6 bases and J shed 0 bases, with 15 bases lying between them. CDR3 length equals 16 residues. CDR1 and CDR2 (germline): MDHEN, SYDVKM. The CDR3 DNA reads as TGTGCCAGCAGCATAGCAGGGTTCCTCTCTGGAAACACCATATATTTT. Its translation is CASSIAGFLSGNTIYF.

The chain has TRBV19 and TRBJ1-1; 8 bases are a match to TRBD1. This CDR3 has 14 amino acids. J lost 3 bases, V lost 0 bases, and 0 bases had no gene match. The germline V gene encodes CDR1 LNHDA and CDR2 SQIVND (reference sequence). Here the CDR3 DNA reads TGTGCCAGTAGTATAGACAGGGGGCACACTGAAGCTTTCTTT. Its translation: CASSIDRGHTEAFF.

This clonotype was recorded many times. V gene TRBV4-1 combines with J gene TRBJ1-1, with no clear D. Germline V CDR1 and CDR2: MGHRA, YSYEKL. The CDR3 length is 14 residues. The ends were cut back, 0 bases at V and 1 base at J, with 6 bases in the middle. CDR3: CASSQDPANTEAFF. CDR3 sequence (DNA): TGCGCCAGCAGCCAAGACCCCGCGAACACTGAAGCTTTCTTT.

This clonotype has only a few counts. The CDR3 loop reads CASSLGLGGEGETQYF. In nucleotides, the CDR3 is TGTGCCAGCAGCTTAGGTCTAGGAGGGGAGGGGGAGACCCAGTACTTC. This chain connects TRBV7-2 to TRBJ2-5; TRBD2 matches at 7 bases. J gave up 5 bases and V 1 base, and 10 bases lay outside the gene matches. Germline CDR1 reads SGHTA; CDR2 reads FQGNSA. This CDR3 spans 16 amino acids.

Only a few counts were recorded for this clonotype. The chain recombines TRBV10-3 with TRBJ2-1; possible D gene TRBD1, 6 bases. V was pared by 7 bases and J by 5 bases, with 9 bases between. Germline V gene data show CDR1 as ENHRY and CDR2 as SYGVKD. The CDR3 is 12 residues long. DNA for the CDR3: TGTGCCATCAAAGGACAGAACAATGAGCAGTTCTTC. It is translated as CAIKGQNNEQFF.

The CDR3 loop reads CASSFQDRPYNSPLHF. For the CDR3, the DNA is TGTGCCAGCAGCTTTCAGGACAGACCCTATAATTCACCCCTCCACTTT. The gene calls are TRBV11-2 and TRBJ1-6, with D perhaps TRBD1 (6 bases). V lost 3 bases to trimming and J lost 2 bases, with 11 bases between them. This CDR3 region has 16 residues. CDR1 is SGHAT and CDR2 is FQNNGV in the germline V gene.

The gene calls are TRBV20-1 and TRBJ1-5, with D unresolved. Germline CDR1 is DFQATT and CDR2 is SNEGSKA (reference sequence). V was trimmed by 0 bases and J by 2 bases, leaving 11 bases between them. This CDR3 contains 15 residues. Here the CDR3 DNA reads TGCAGTGCTAGAGAAATAGGGTCGGGCAATCAGCCCCAGCATTTT. Translating it yields CSAREIGSGNQPQHF.

This clonotype was counted many times. This rearrangement joins TRBV5-1 to TRBJ2-3; D not certain. The germline V gene encodes CDR1 SGHRS and CDR2 YFSETQ. The CDR3 consists of 16 residues. V gave up 0 bases and J gave up 0 bases, with 11 bases separating them. CDR3 protein: CASSLAWQKSTDTQYF. The CDR3, as DNA: TGCGCCAGCAGCTTGGCATGGCAGAAGAGCACAGATACGCAGTATTTT.

J is TRBJ1-1 and V is TRBV12-3 or TRBV12-4, with 11 positions matching TRBD1. V was pared by 2 bases and J by 0 bases, with 5 bases of the junction left unmatched. This CDR3 has 17 residues. The CDR3 protein is CASSLRGTGGLNTEAFF. As DNA, the CDR3 is TGTGCCAGCAGTTTAAGAGGGACAGGGGGGTTGAACACTGAAGCTTTCTTT.

This clonotype has just a few counts. The chain carries TRBV3-1 and TRBJ2-1; possibly TRBD1 or TRBD2 for D (5 bases each). The CDR3 has 15 residues. Germline V gene lookup returns CDR1 LGHDT and CDR2 YNNKEL (reference sequence). V lost 1 base, J lost 4 bases, and 11 bases lay in between. CDR3 amino acids: CASSQGGIRYNEQFF. The CDR3, as DNA: TGTGCCAGCAGCCAAGGGGGGATACGATACAATGAGCAGTTCTTC.

This clonotype was counted ten times or more. The chain recombines TRBV20-1 with TRBJ2-1; TRBD2 agrees at 11 bases. This CDR3 has 15 amino acids. V gave up 0 bases and J gave up 7 bases; unmatched junction bases: 5. CDR1 is DFQATT and CDR2 is SNEGSKA in the germline V gene (reference sequence). The CDR3 DNA follows: TGCAGTGCTAGAGATCTAGCGGGGGGCTGGAATGAGCAGTTCTTC. Protein product: CSARDLAGGWNEQFF.

In this sample, this clonotype turned up many times. The chain couples TRBV3-1 to TRBJ1-3; no firm D call. V shed 1 base and J shed 0 bases, with 4 bases lying between them. The CDR3 contains 14 residues. The germline V gene encodes CDR1 LGHDT and CDR2 YNNKEL (reference sequence). CDR3 loop: CASSQGASGNTIYF. CDR3 nucleotides: TGTGCCAGCAGCCAAGGGGCCTCTGGAAACACCATATATTTT.

This clonotype has just a few counts. The chain is built from TRBV12-5 and TRBJ2-3, with D hard to call. This CDR3 is 15 amino acids long. The V end was cut by 5 bases, the J end by 0 bases, with 12 bases between. The V gene's germline CDR1 is LGHNT and CDR2 FRNRAP. The CDR3 here is CASGPDTGSTDTQYF. The CDR3 region has the DNA TGTGCTAGTGGTCCCGACACGGGTAGCACAGATACGCAGTATTTT.